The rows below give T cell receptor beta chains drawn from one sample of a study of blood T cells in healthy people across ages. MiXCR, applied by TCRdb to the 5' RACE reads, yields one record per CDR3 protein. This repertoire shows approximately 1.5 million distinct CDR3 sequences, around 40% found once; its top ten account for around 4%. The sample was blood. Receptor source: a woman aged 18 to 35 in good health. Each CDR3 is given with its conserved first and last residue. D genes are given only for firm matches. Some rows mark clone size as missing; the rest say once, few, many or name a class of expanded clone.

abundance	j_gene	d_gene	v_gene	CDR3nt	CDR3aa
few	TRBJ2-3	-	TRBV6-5	TGTGCCAGCAGTTACCGGGAGATCGGCACAGATACGCAGTATTTT	CASSYREIGTDTQYF
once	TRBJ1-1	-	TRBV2	TGTGCCAGTCAAGAGGGGACTGAAGCTTTCTTT	CASQEGTEAFF
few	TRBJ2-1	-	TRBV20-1	TGCAGTAGGGCGGGCGAGGGAATAATCTACAATGAGCAGTTCTTC	CSRAGEGIIYNEQFF
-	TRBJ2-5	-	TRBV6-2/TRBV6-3	TGTGCCAGCAGTTACGAGCCAGGCCGTTATCAAGAGACCCAGTACTTC	CASSYEPGRYQETQYF
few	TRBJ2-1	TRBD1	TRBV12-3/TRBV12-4	TGTGCCAGCAGAAAAACTGGGACAGGGGCGGTCAATGAGCAGTTCTTC	CASRKTGTGAVNEQFF
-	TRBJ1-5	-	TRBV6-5	TGTGCCAGCAGTTACTTGGGTTACAATCAGCCCCAGCATTTT	CASSYLGYNQPQHF
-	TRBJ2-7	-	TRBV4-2	TGTGCCAGCAGCCATGCTGGGAGCTCCTACGAGCAGTACTTC	CASSHAGSSYEQYF
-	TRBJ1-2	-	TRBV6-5	TGTGCCAGCAGTCCCCCGGGGTTAGGGGGGAATGGCTACACCTTC	CASSPPGLGGNGYTF
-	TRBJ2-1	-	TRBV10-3	TGTGCCATCAGTGAGTCGGGTGGGACCGCTTGTAATGAGCAGTTCTTC	CAISESGGTACNEQFF
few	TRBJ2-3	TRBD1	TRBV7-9	TGTGCCAGCAGCCCATCCCCACAGGGGTTCGAAGATACGCAGTATTTT	CASSPSPQGFEDTQYF
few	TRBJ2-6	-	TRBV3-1	TGTGCCAGCAGCCTCCTTGTCCCAGGTTGGTCTGGGGCCAACGTCCTGACTTTC	CASSLLVPGWSGANVLTF
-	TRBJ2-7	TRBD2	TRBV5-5	TGTGCCAGCAGCTCTCAGGGCAGTTCTAGCGGGGGCGGAATCTACGAGCAGTACTTC	CASSSQGSSSGGGIYEQYF
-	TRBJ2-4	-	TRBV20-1	TGCAGTGCTAGTTCGATGGGGAGTCGGGCCAAAAACATTCAGTACTTC	CSASSMGSRAKNIQYF